The T cell receptor (beta chain) under discussion was sequenced for a study of blood T cell repertoires in COVID-19. Study-level background: COVID-19 samples from acute and convalescent phases originated in the United States, Italy and Spain.

Germline V gives CDR1 KGHSH, CDR2 LQKENI. The ends were cut back, 1 base at V and 5 bases at J, with 11 bases in the middle. The CDR3 covers 15 residues. Per the original methods: The assay estimated nucleated cells by amplifying reference gene primers. The data were produced by immunoSEQ multiplex PCR, yet TCRdb's version contains in-frame clones alone and is incomplete. The V and J calls and the clone size are those of that table, but D and trimming were determined from the DNA. The table has about 200,000 clones, about 88% seen once. Source material: peripheral blood. The chain employs TRBV18 and TRBJ2-2, with a tentative D call TRBD2 (5 bases). The clonotype was recovered from a man aged 18 to 29 with active or convalescent COVID-19. The CDR3 reads CASSPRAGITGELFF. The DNA for the CDR3 is TGTGCCAGCTCACCACGCGCGGGCATTACCGGGGAGCTGTTTTTT.